This record concerns one T cell receptor beta chain sequence. The antigen remains unidentified. In germline, CDR1 is LGHDT, CDR2 YNNKEL (reference sequence). This CDR3 comprises 13 residues. Trimming left V 0 bases short and J 2 bases short, with 5 bases between. This specimen belongs to a study of post-analysis software for immune sequencing data. As for the study in general: The cohort encompassed relapsing-remitting, secondary progressive and progressive-relapsing multiple sclerosis disease courses.

TCR beta cDNA libraries included unique molecular identifiers. One entry per CDR3 protein, called by TCRdb with MiXCR from the PCR reads. The top ten clones hold roughly 4.9% of a sample with 700,000 to 900,000 distinct CDR3 sequences, just over 45% of them seen once. Study outcomes and limitations: Relative to controls, patients with multiple sclerosis showed significantly lower normalized Chao1 diversity. TRBV5-6, TRBV5-1 and TRBV20-1 were among several TRBV segments more frequent in patients than controls. Strong same-batch co-clustering of samples appeared with F measure clustering.

The sample taken for sequencing was blood. This TCR derives from a girl aged 5 to 17 with multiple sclerosis. The chain employs TRBV3-1 and TRBJ2-7; D is unresolved. CDR3 amino acids: CASSQETTYEQYF. DNA of the CDR3: TGTGCCAGCAGCCAAGAAACCACCTACGAGCAGTACTTC.